Here is one TCR beta chain with its context. The data derive from a study of blood T cell repertoires in COVID-19. Study context: Material from acute and convalescent COVID-19 was sourced from the United States, Italy and Spain. PBMCs, B-cell-depleted T cells, or T cells were the source of the cDNA or gDNA that made up the material.

Per the original data handling: Scientists estimated how many nucleated cells there were by amplifying reference gene primers. Profiling relied on immunoSEQ multiplex PCR, and the TCRdb table lists in-frame clones only, not all of them. V, J and clone size derive from that table, while D and trimming were established from the DNA sequence. The profile shows approximately 230,000 clones, about 90% of them singletons. Germline assignment: CDR1 SNHLY and CDR2 FYNNEI. The V and J ends lost 1 base and 3 bases, in that order; junction bases with no gene match: 6. The CDR3 length is 18 residues. The clonotype originates from a man younger than 35 with active or convalescent COVID-19. J is TRBJ2-3 and V is TRBV2, with TRBD2 identical over 14 bases. Sequencing was done on a sample of peripheral blood. In nucleotides, the CDR3 is TGTGCCAGCAGTGAAGTACCAGGACTAGCGGGGGGAACAGATACGCAGTATTTT. This sequence encodes CASSEVPGLAGGTDTQYF.